The entry below gives a single T cell receptor beta chain sequence along with its context. Its antigen is unknown. No base quality values were provided; no much bigger clone lies one nucleotide off. The control cohort was about a dozen patients given myeloablative marrow transplants with methotrexate plus a calcineurin inhibitor, sampled 1 year after transplant. Mononuclear cells from peripheral blood and bone marrow were separated by Ficoll-Hypaque density centrifugation and then cryopreserved. This entry belongs to a study of T cells after posttransplantation cyclophosphamide (TCRdb year 2016). For the study in its entirety: Using TRB sequencing, the study followed how the T cell repertoire rebuilt after myeloablative bone marrow transplantation with posttransplantation cyclophosphamide given as GVHD prophylaxis. Samples from about 33 PTCy-treated patients and under 20 related bone marrow donors of those patients were subjected to antigen receptor sequencing. TRB sequencing was performed on blood from all 35 or so PTCy patients with 1-year posttransplant specimens. In 3 patients, up to roughly 3 additional blood samples taken between 2 and 5.2 years after transplant also underwent TRB sequencing, as did pretransplant blood from a handful of patients. Public TRB sequences were compared against a database of over 3,000 sequences linked to responses to pathogens, tumor antigens, self-antigens and alloantigens. Because TRA and TRB clonality correlated tightly in several samples, later TCR analyses were limited to TRB.

TRB sequencing was run on genomic DNA with either the immunoSEQ assay at survey resolution or the hsTCRB kit. As for the original processing: The immunoSEQ software was used for initial read processing, and the LymphoSeq R package was used for repertoire analyses. For each TRB dataset, clonality was calculated as 1 minus normalized Shannon entropy, and the Gini coefficient was computed as well. To infer phenotypes in unsorted samples, TRB sequences from sorted subsets of the recipient or donor were mapped onto the unsorted samples of the same recipient. In its TCRdb copy, this immuneACCESS table keeps in-frame sequences only and misses some clones. Where compared with another copy, unresolved V genes explain less than half of these, and the others have no known cause. The DNA gave D and trimming, while V, J and clone size come from that table. The sample profile shows roughly 20,000 clones; roughly 90% of them were found once. Approximately 8% of the sample rests with the top ten.

The junction carries 14 bases between V and J, which are trimmed by 8 bases and 7 bases respectively. The germline V gene yields MNHNS for CDR1 and SASEGT for CDR2. The CDR3 contains 12 residues, cysteine and phenylalanine counted. Only the CDR3 DNA is retained, 36 bases long and in frame from the first base. The research as a whole found: Across over 40 patients, TRB clonality was highly associated with recipient CMV seropositivity and CMV reactivation, and diversity in PTCy patients was similar to diversity in CNI/methotrexate controls. The TRB repertoires of T cells infiltrating skin or the GI tract showed only limited overlap with the TRB repertoires found in blood. At 1-2 months, donor-recipient similarity was low but rose over the first year, and the later blood repertoires were often dominated by donor CD8+ memory clones.

This sequence originates from a female patient between 50 and 60 years old who received an allogeneic stem cell transplant from an unrelated donor, was CMV-positive, and had chronic GVHD only. Some T cells may have been brought in with the graft after a transplant. The sequence joins TRBV6-1 to TRBJ1-1; the D gene is not confidently resolved. The sequenced sample was PBMCs, obtained after an allogeneic stem cell transplant with a calcineurin inhibitor and methotrexate. The CDR3: CASAAAPNEAFF. The DNA reads TGTGCCAGCGCGGCAGCTCCTAATGAAGCTTTCTTT.